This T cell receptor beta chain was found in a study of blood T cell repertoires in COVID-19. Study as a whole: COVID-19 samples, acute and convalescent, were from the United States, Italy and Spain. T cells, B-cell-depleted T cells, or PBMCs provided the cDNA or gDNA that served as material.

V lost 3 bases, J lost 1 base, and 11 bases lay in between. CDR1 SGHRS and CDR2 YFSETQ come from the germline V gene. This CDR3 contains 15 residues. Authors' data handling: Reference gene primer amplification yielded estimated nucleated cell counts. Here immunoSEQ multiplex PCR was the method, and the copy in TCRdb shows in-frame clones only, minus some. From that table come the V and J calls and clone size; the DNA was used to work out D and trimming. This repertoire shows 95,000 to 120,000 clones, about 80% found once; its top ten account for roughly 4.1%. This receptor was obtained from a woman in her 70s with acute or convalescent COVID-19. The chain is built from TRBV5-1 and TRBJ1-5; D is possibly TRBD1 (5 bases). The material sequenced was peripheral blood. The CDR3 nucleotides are TGCGCCAGCAGCTCTGGCGGGGCAAGCAATCAGCCCCAGCATTTT. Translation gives CASSSGGASNQPQHF.